This T cell receptor (beta chain) comes out of a study of blood T cell repertoires in COVID-19. Study at large: T cells, B-cell-depleted T cells, or PBMCs supplied cDNA or gDNA.

Study processing details: Using reference gene primer amplification, nucleated cell counts were estimated. Clones were read by immunoSEQ multiplex PCR, and TCRdb kept only the in-frame ones, dropping some. That table gives V, J and clone size, and the DNA gave D and trimming. The sample consists of just over 300,000 clones, around 89% of them appearing once. Unmatched junction bases numbered 5, after V lost 3 bases and J lost 4 bases. Germline V gene lookup returns CDR1 MDHEN and CDR2 SYDVKM. This CDR3 region has 15 residues. This clone was observed a handful of times. The V gene is TRBV28, the J gene TRBJ2-5, with TRBD1 matching 10 bases. The material sequenced was PBMCs or T cells enriched from blood (not recorded which). This clonotype was sampled from a middle-aged woman who had recovered from COVID-19. The chain's CDR3 is CASSLTGGKGETQYF. The CDR3 DNA is TGTGCCAGCAGTTTGACAGGGGGCAAGGGAGAGACCCAGTACTTC.